The present TCR beta chain was sequenced within a study of blood T cell repertoires in COVID-19. Background on the study: Some COVID-19 samples were acute and others convalescent; all came from the United States, Italy and Spain. T cells, B-cell-depleted T cells, or PBMCs supplied cDNA or gDNA.

Seattle patients were enrolled during active infection and followed longitudinally. Authors' methods: By means of reference gene primer amplification, nucleated cell counts were estimated. Produced via immunoSEQ multiplex PCR; TCRdb's table is partial and in-frame only. Clone size and V and J calls were adopted from that table, with D and trimming inferred from the DNA. The sample contains roughly 410,000 clones, around 87% of which appear only once. This TCR was sampled from an older woman with COVID-19, enrolled during active disease. Sample: peripheral blood.

In nucleotides, the CDR3 is TGCGCCAGCAGCCCCGGACAGGGAAGGGGTTACAATGAGCAGTTCTTC. Translating gives CASSPGQGRGYNEQFF. This chain links TRBV5-1 with TRBJ2-1; 8 positions agree with TRBD1. Germline V gene sequence: CDR1 SGHRS, CDR2 YFSETQ. The V gene end was trimmed by 4 bases and the J gene end by 4 bases; junction bases not matched to a gene: 10. The CDR3 sequence is 16 residues long. Full variable domain (missing parts from reference TRBV5-1 and TRBJ2-1): KAGVTQTPRYLIKTRGQQVTLSCSPISGHRSVSWYQQTPGQGLQFLFEYFSETQRNKGNFPGRFSGRQFSNSRSEMNVSTLELGDSALYLCASSPGQGRGYNEQFFGPGTRLTVL.